Sequencing of this TCR beta chain was carried out in a study of cytomegalovirus exposure and HLA in healthy donors. The PCR made use of 60 Vbeta and 13 Jbeta primers. Sequencing used immunoSEQ multiplex PCR; TCRdb keeps in-frame clones, though not all of them. The table records 100,000 to 150,000 clones, approximately 75% of them present only once. CDR3 length: 13 residues. V dropped 7 bases and J dropped 3 bases, with 13 bases sitting between them. Germline V CDR1 and CDR2: SNHLY, FYNNEI. Sequencing used PBMCs. This chain links TRBV2 with TRBJ2-7; D is possibly TRBD1 (5 bases). The TCR sequence derives from a man in his thirties or forties in good health and CMV-seronegative. As DNA, the CDR3 is TGTGCCAGCACCCCGGACAAGGACTACGAGCAGTACTTC. Protein product: CASTPDKDYEQYF.